These 13 T cell receptor beta chains were all obtained from the same sample, sequenced in a study of CD8 T cells in Susac syndrome. A quantity of about 0.45 to 1 ug RNA underwent reverse transcription using random hexamers. TCRdb independently ran MiXCR on the immunoSEQ multiplex PCR reads; one entry per CDR3 protein. The table records roughly 80,000 distinct CDR3 sequences, roughly 94% of them present only once. Input material: CD8+ T cells from PBMCs. The receptor set was obtained from a human donor with Susac syndrome.

This clonotype was seen only a few times. The chain combines TRBV4-3 with TRBJ2-3; D is unclear. This CDR3 comprises 13 residues. The V gene's germline CDR1 is LGHNA and CDR2 YSLEER. Trimming left V 0 bases short and J 6 bases short, with 7 bases between. The CDR3 loop is CASSQDMADTQYF. As DNA, the CDR3 is TGCGCCAGCAGCCAAGATATGGCTGATACGCAGTATTTT.

This clonotype was seen a single time. The chain recombines TRBV7-8 with TRBJ2-3, with a tentative D call TRBD2 (7 bases). The V end was cut by 0 bases, the J end by 3 bases, with 13 bases between. Per the germline V gene, CDR1 is SGHVS and CDR2 is FQNEAQ. This CDR3 region has 16 residues. The CDR3, as DNA: TGTGCCAGCAGCTTAGCTGTCGGGGGGCCTACAGATACGCAGTATTTT. This codes for CASSLAVGGPTDTQYF.

The chain combines TRBV27 with TRBJ1-1; D gene ambiguous. V was clipped by 2 bases and J by 5 bases, with 9 bases between them. This CDR3 contains 13 residues. Per germline, CDR1 MNHEY and CDR2 SMNVEV (reference sequence). CDR3 coding DNA: TGTGCCAGCAGTTTACGAGGGAGTACTGAAGCTTTCTTT. Translating gives CASSLRGSTEAFF.

The chain carries TRBV5-6 and TRBJ2-2; D gene unclear. V lost 2 bases and J 0 bases, leaving 11 bases between the germline ends. Germline CDR1 and CDR2: SGHDT and YYEEEE. The CDR3 runs 16 residues. The CDR3 nucleotides read TGTGCCAGCAGCTTTCAGGCCCAGCCGAACACCGGGGAGCTGTTTTTT. Protein sequence: CASSFQAQPNTGELFF.

The chain links TRBV5-1 to TRBJ2-1; 11 bases align to TRBD2. The CDR3 covers 16 residues. Germline loops: CDR1 SGHRS, CDR2 YFSETQ. V was pared by 0 bases and J by 7 bases, with 6 bases of the junction left unmatched. The CDR3 coding sequence is TGCGCCAGCAGCTTGGTTATAGCGGGGGGGCGGAATGAGCAGTTCTTC. This gives the protein CASSLVIAGGRNEQFF. Looking up the rest from reference TRBV5-1 and TRBJ2-1 gives the full variable domain: KAGVTQTPRYLIKTRGQQVTLSCSPISGHRSVSWYQQTPGQGLQFLFEYFSETQRNKGNFPGRFSGRQFSNSRSEMNVSTLELGDSALYLCASSLVIAGGRNEQFFGPGTRLTVL.

The rearrangement joins TRBV9 to TRBJ2-4, with D perhaps being TRBD1 or TRBD2 (5 bases each). The V gene's germline CDR1 is SGDLS and CDR2 YYNGEE. V was trimmed by 2 bases and J by 0 bases, leaving 9 bases between them. The CDR3 spans 15 residues. CDR3 protein: CASSVGTEAKNIQYF. The CDR3 DNA reads TGTGCCAGCAGCGTCGGGACGGAAGCCAAAAACATTCAGTACTTC.

The chain links TRBV28 to TRBJ1-1; unclear D gene. V shed 5 bases and J shed 1 base, with 11 bases lying between them. CDR1 is MDHEN and CDR2 is SYDVKM in the germline V gene. The CDR3 has 14 residues. CDR3: CASSIPFPNTEAFF. The CDR3, as DNA: TGTGCCAGCAGTATCCCTTTTCCGAACACTGAAGCTTTCTTT.

V usage is TRBV27 and J usage is TRBJ2-7; 8 bases fit TRBD1. Trimming removed 7 bases from V and 3 bases from J; junction bases left unmatched: 5. The CDR3 is 13 amino acids. Germline-derived CDR1 and CDR2 are MNHEY and SMNVEV (reference sequence). The CDR3 loop is CASTSGQGYEQYF. The DNA for the CDR3 is TGTGCCAGCACCAGCGGACAGGGCTACGAGCAGTACTTC.

The chain's CDR3 is CASSVDGGTAKNIQYF. The DNA of the CDR3 is TGTGCCAGCAGCGTAGATGGGGGGACCGCCAAAAACATTCAGTACTTC. The chain recombines TRBV9 with TRBJ2-4; a weak D match, TRBD2 (6 bases). Germline assignment: CDR1 SGDLS and CDR2 YYNGEE. The V end lost 0 bases, the J end lost 1 base, and 11 bases lay between the germline ends. The length of the CDR3 is 16 residues.

The chain carries TRBV12-3 or TRBV12-4 and TRBJ2-1; D not certain. This CDR3 spans 11 amino acids. Trimming removed 4 bases at V and 13 bases at J, with 11 bases between. CDR3 nucleotide sequence: TGTGCCAGCAGTTCTCCCCCAGCCCAGTTCTTC. Translating gives CASSSPPAQFF.

The chain joins TRBV27 to TRBJ2-3; D possibly corresponds to TRBD2 (6 bases). With 5 bases removed from V and 1 base from J, the gap between germline ends came to 13 bases. The CDR3 contains 15 residues. The germline V gene encodes CDR1 MNHEY and CDR2 SMNVEV (reference sequence). The DNA of the CDR3 is TGTGCCAGCAGTCTTCGGGAGAGAGGCACAGATACGCAGTATTTT. Its translation is CASSLRERGTDTQYF.

This chain uses TRBV7-8 with TRBJ2-7; D tentatively fits TRBD1 or TRBD2 (6 bases each). The CDR3 is 13 residues long. Germline V gene data show CDR1 as SGHVS and CDR2 as FQNEAQ. Trimming took 2 bases from V and 6 from J, leaving 11 bases between them. The CDR3: CASSLRGDLEQYF. CDR3 in DNA: TGTGCCAGCAGCTTAAGGGGGGATCTCGAGCAGTACTTC.

This chain uses TRBV20-1 with TRBJ2-7, with a tentative D call TRBD1 (5 bases). The V gene's germline CDR1 is DFQATT and CDR2 SNEGSKA (reference sequence). The CDR3 loop spans 14 amino acids. With 4 bases removed from V and 3 bases from J, the gap between germline ends came to 16 bases. CDR3 protein: CSANNYRWGYEQYF. The CDR3 DNA reads TGCAGTGCTAACAACTACAGGTGGGGCTACGAGCAGTACTTC.